This T cell receptor (beta chain) stems from a study of shared clonotypes between healthy human individuals. Across the study: Three CD4 naive, three CD4 memory, two CD8 naive and one CD8 memory plate were used per donor.

Germline V gives CDR1 MDHEN, CDR2 SYDVKM. The CDR3 spans 16 residues. Losses at the gene ends were 5 bases for V and 2 bases for J; bases not matched to a gene: 12. Naivety among CD8 cells was defined by CD45RO negativity and positive CCR7 selection, thereby excluding terminally differentiated effector memory CD45RA+ cells. Donors comprised healthy HIV-negative adults lacking recent acute infections or vaccinations. Of note for this clone: Antigen: not known.

The repertoire was sequenced with immunoSEQ multiplex PCR; TCRdb's copy has only in-frame clones and lacks some. The table has about 2.1 million clones, 93% seen once; the top ten hold approximately 1.6%. Overall study findings and caveats: Naive subsets usually exceeded memory subsets in estimated richness.

The rearrangement joins TRBV28 to TRBJ2-7; 7 bases are a match to TRBD1. The sample was naive CD8+ T cells from PBMCs. The source of this sequence is a man younger than 35 in good health. Some clones in this sample may be carry-over from other donors' samples. CDR3 region: CASSRHRGQGAYEQYF. CDR3 nucleotides: TGTGCCAGCAGTAGGCATAGGGGTCAGGGGGCCTACGAGCAGTACTTC. The full variable domain, in which reference TRBV28 and TRBJ2-7 provide the parts outside the CDR3, is DVKVTQSSRYLVKRTGEKVFLECVQDMDHENMFWYRQDPGLGLRLIYFSYDVKMKEKGDIPEGYSVSREKKERFSLILESASTNQTSMYLCASSRHRGQGAYEQYFGPGTRLTVT.